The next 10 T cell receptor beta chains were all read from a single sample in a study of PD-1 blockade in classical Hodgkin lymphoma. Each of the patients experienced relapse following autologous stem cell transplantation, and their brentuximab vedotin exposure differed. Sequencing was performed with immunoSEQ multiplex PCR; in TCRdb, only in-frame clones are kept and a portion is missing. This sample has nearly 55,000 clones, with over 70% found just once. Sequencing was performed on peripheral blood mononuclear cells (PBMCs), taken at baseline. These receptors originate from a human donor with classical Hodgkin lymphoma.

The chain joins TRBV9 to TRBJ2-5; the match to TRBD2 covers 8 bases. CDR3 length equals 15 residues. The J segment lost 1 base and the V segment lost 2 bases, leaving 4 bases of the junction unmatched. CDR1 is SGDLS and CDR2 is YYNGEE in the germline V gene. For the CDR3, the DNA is TGTGCCAGCAGCGTTTGGACTAGCCTCCAAGAGACCCAGTACTTC. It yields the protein CASSVWTSLQETQYF.

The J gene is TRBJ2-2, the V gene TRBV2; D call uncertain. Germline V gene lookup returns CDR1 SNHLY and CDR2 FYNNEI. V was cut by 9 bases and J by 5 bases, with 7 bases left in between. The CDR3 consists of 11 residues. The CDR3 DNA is TGTGCCAGTTCCCAGACCGGGGAGCTGTTTTTT. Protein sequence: CASSQTGELFF.

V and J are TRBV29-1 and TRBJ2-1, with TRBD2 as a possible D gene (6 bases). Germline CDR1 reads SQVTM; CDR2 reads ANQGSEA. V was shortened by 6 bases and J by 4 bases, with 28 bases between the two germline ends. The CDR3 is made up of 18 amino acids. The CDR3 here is CSVEGFRLTTRNYNEQFF. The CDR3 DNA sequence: TGCAGCGTAGAGGGGTTCAGGTTAACGACTAGGAATTACAATGAGCAGTTCTTC.

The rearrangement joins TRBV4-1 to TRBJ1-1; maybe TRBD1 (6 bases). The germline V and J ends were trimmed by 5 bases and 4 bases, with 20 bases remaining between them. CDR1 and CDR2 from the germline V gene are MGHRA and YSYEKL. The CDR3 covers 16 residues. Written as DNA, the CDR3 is TGCGCCAGCAGCTCTCCGGCAGGGGAGGTGCGCACTGAAGCTTTCTTT. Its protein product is CASSSPAGEVRTEAFF.

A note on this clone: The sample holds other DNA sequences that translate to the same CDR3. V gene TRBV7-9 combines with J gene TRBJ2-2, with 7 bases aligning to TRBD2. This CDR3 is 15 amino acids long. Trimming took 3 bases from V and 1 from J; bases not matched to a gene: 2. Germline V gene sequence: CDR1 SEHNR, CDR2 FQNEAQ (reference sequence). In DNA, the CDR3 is TGTGCCAGCAGCTTCCTAGCGGTGAACACCGGGGAGCTGTTTTTT. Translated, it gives CASSFLAVNTGELFF.

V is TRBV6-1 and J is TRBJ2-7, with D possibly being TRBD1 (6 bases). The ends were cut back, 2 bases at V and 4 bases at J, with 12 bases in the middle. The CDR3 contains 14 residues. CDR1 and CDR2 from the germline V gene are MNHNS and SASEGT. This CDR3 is CASSEWGPPYEQYV. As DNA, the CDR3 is TGTGCCAGCAGTGAATGGGGGCCGCCGTACGAGCAGTACGTC.

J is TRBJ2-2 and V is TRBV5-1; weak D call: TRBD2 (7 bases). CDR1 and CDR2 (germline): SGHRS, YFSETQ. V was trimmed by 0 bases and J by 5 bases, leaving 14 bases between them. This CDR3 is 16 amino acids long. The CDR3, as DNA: TGCGCCAGCAGCTTGGCCGCGGGGGCTTTGACCGGGGAGCTGTTTTTT. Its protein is CASSLAAGALTGELFF.

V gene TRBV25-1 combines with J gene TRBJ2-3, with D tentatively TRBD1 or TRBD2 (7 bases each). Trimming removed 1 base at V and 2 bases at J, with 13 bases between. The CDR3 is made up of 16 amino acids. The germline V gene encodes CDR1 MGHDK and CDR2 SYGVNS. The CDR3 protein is CASSESGGGITDTQYF. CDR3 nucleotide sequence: TGTGCCAGCAGTGAATCAGGGGGGGGAATCACAGATACGCAGTATTTT.

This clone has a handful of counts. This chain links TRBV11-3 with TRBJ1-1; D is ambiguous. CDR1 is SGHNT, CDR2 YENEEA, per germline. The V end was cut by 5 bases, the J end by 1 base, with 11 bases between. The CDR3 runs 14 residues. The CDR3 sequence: CASSPDGRNTEAFF. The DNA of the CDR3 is TGTGCCAGCAGCCCCGACGGTAGGAACACTGAAGCTTTCTTT.

The CDR3 protein is CASSPPGQTQYF. In DNA form, the CDR3 reads TGTGCCAGCTCACCACCTGGACAGACCCAGTACTTC. The V call is TRBV18, the J call TRBJ2-5, with D unresolved. The CDR3 runs 12 residues. V dropped 0 bases and J dropped 6 bases, with 5 bases sitting between them. CDR1 and CDR2 from the germline V gene are KGHSH and LQKENI.